What follows are 2 T cell receptor beta chains derived from one specimen sequenced in a study of blood T cell repertoires in COVID-19. TCRdb's copy holds only in-frame clones and misses some; the assay was immunoSEQ multiplex PCR. The sample consists of 130,000 to 150,000 clones, roughly 89% of them appearing once. The sample consisted of peripheral blood. Receptor source: a woman aged 40 to 50 with acute or convalescent COVID-19.

This clone was seen a single time. The chain is built from TRBV11-3 and TRBJ1-5, with 8 bases matching TRBD1. CDR3 length: 16 amino acids. With 7 bases clipped from V and 7 bases from J, the junction kept 15 bases outside the gene matches. Germline lookup yields CDR1 SGHNT and CDR2 YENEEA. The chain's CDR3 is CASKDRENPARQPQHF. The CDR3 DNA is TGTGCCAGCAAGGACAGGGAAAATCCCGCCCGGCAGCCCCAGCATTTT.

V and J are TRBV6-2 or TRBV6-3 and TRBJ2-3; 9 bases are shared with TRBD1. The CDR3 has 15 amino acids. V gave up 5 bases and J gave up 2 bases; unmatched junction bases: 5. From germline, CDR1 is MNHEY and CDR2 SVGEGT. DNA for the CDR3: TGTGCCAGCAGTGCACTACAGGGGGCCACAGATACGCAGTATTTT. It is translated as CASSALQGATDTQYF.